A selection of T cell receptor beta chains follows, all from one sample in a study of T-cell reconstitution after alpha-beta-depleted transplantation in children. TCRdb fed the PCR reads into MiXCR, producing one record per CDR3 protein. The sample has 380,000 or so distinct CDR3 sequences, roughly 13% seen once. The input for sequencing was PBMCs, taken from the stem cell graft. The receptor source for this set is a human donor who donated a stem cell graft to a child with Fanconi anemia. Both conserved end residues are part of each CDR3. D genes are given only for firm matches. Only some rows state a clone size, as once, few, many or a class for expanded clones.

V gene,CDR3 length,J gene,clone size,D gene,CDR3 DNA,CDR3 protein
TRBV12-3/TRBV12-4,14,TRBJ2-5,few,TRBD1,TGTGCCAGCAGTACAGGGGGCGGGAGTGAGACCCAGTACTTC,CASSTGGGSETQYF
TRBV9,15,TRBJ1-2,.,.,TGTGCCAGCAGCGTAGGCGGGACTAACTATGGAGGCTACACCTTC,CASSVGGTNYGGYTF
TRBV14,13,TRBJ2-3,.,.,TGTGCCAGCAGCATCCGGGCCCCAGGTACGCAGTATTTT,CASSIRAPGTQYF
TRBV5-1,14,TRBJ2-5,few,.,TGCGCCAGCAGCTGGGGGGACAACGGGGAGACCCAGTACTTC,CASSWGDNGETQYF
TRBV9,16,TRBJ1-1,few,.,TGTGCCAGCAGCGTAGGAACAGGGACGTTGAACACTGAAGCTTTCTTT,CASSVGTGTLNTEAFF
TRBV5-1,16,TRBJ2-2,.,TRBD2,TGCGCCAGCAGCCCGCTGACTAGCTCGAACACCGGGGAGCTGTTTTTT,CASSPLTSSNTGELFF
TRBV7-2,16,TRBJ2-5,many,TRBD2,TGTGCCAGCAGCTTAGTAAAGCGGGGGCCGCAAGAGACCCAGTACTTC,CASSLVKRGPQETQYF
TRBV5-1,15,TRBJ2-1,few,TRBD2,TGCGCCAGCAGCTTCGGGGGGGCCTGGGGTAATGAGCAGTTCTTC,CASSFGGAWGNEQFF
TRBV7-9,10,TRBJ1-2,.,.,TGTGCCAGCAGCTTAATAGCACGCGCCTTC,CASSLIARAF
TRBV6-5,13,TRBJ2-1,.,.,TGTGCCAGCAGTTACTCGGCTGGGAATGAGCAGTTCTTC,CASSYSAGNEQFF
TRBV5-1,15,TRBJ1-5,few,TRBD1,TGCGCCAGCAGATTAGGACAGGATAGCAATCAGCCCCAGCATTTT,CASRLGQDSNQPQHF
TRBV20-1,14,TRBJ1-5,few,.,TGCAGTGCCGTCCTGGGGCGGCTCAATCAGCCCCAGCATTTT,CSAVLGRLNQPQHF
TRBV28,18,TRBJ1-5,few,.,TGTGCCAGCAGTTTATTGGGCAGCGAGACTTATAGCAATCAGCCCCAGCATTTT,CASSLLGSETYSNQPQHF
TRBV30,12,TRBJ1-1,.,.,TGTGCCTGGAGTGTAACGTACACTGAAGCTTTCTTT,CAWSVTYTEAFF
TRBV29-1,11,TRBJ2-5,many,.,TGCAGCGTTAGGGTGCAAGAGACCCAGTACTTC,CSVRVQETQYF